The source of this TCR beta chain is a study of T-cell reconstitution after alpha-beta-depleted transplantation in children. Study conclusions and caveats: Several hundred expanded graft clones reportedly gave rise to the alpha-beta T cells present about two months after transplant. T cells produced anew were the main source of T-cell counts and diversity one year after transplant. Surviving recipient T cells and thymic progenitors accounted for the high day-60 TCRbeta diversity observed in some patients.

During its preparation, the TCRbeta library received unique molecular identifiers. TCRdb reprocessed the PCR reads with MiXCR, giving one entry per CDR3 protein. The data contain approximately 110,000 distinct CDR3 sequences, 10% of them singletons. This clonotype was counted ten times or more. Its antigen is still unknown. The J segment lost 5 bases and the V segment lost 10 bases, leaving 5 bases of the junction unmatched. Germline V gene sequence: CDR1 ENHRY, CDR2 SYGVKD. The CDR3 consists of 13 residues. This chain links TRBV10-3 with TRBJ2-7, with 13 bases fitting TRBD2. This receptor was identified in a boy younger than 10 with acute lymphoblastic leukemia, due to receive a stem cell transplant. This specimen was PBMCs, taken before TCRalphabeta/CD19-depleted stem cell transplant. CDR3: CATGLAGVHEQYF. DNA for the CDR3: TGTGCCACCGGACTAGCGGGAGTGCACGAGCAGTACTTC.